The sequence of this T cell receptor beta chain was determined in a study of response to subunit inactivated influenza vaccine. A single record per CDR3 protein comes from TCRdb applying MiXCR to the RT-PCR reads. The sample shows more than 450,000 distinct CDR3 sequences, 10% to 15% of them seen only once. Germline values: CDR1 LGHNA, CDR2 YSLEER. This CDR3 has 15 amino acids. The V end lost 5 bases, the J end lost 3 bases, and 13 bases lay between the germline ends. The chain is built from TRBV4-3 and TRBJ2-2; D is unresolved. Sequenced material: PBMCs from blood, taken on the day of vaccination. The TCR comes from a man aged 50 to 59 who received an inactivated influenza vaccine. The chain's CDR3 is CASSWSVTYTGELFF. In DNA, the CDR3 is TGCGCCAGCAGCTGGTCAGTCACCTACACCGGGGAGCTGTTTTTT.